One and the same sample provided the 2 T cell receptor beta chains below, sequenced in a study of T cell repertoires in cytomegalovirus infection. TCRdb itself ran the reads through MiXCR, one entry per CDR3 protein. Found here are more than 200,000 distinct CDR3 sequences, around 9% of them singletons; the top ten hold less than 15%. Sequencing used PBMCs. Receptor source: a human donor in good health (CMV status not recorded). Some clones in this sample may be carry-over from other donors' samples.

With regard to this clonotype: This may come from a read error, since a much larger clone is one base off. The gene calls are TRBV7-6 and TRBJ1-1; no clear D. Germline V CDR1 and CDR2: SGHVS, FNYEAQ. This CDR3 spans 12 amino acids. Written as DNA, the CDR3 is TGTGCCAGCAGCTTTGCGGCAGCGGAAGCTTACTTT. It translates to CASSFAAAEAYF.

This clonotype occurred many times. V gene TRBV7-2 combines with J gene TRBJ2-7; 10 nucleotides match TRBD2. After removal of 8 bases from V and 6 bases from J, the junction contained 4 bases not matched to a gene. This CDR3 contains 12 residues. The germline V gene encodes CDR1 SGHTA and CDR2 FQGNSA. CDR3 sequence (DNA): TGTGCCAGCGGACTAGCGGTGGGCGAGCAGTACTTC. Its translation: CASGLAVGEQYF.